Reported below is one TCR beta chain. Its cognate antigen is unknown. This sample is part of a study of cytomegalovirus exposure and HLA in healthy donors. The study, taken as a whole, reports: Reportedly, TCR beta sequences accurately predicted HLA-A and HLA-B alleles in most subjects.

The PCR had 60 Vbeta and 13 Jbeta primers. Sequencing was performed with immunoSEQ multiplex PCR; in TCRdb, only in-frame clones are kept and a portion is missing. The sample gives around 200,000 clones, 70% to 90% of which show up once; around 0.3% is in the top ten. Trimming took 3 bases from V and 1 from J, leaving 9 bases between them. The CDR3 consists of 15 residues. Germline-derived CDR1 and CDR2 are MNHEY and SMNVEV (reference sequence). V gene TRBV27 combines with J gene TRBJ2-2, with D perhaps matching TRBD1 (6 bases). The sample consisted of PBMCs. The receptor was isolated from a woman aged 30 to 39 in good health and CMV-seronegative. The CDR3 reads CASSFSTGNTGELFF. CDR3 sequence (DNA): TGTGCCAGCAGTTTTTCGACAGGGAACACCGGGGAGCTGTTTTTT.